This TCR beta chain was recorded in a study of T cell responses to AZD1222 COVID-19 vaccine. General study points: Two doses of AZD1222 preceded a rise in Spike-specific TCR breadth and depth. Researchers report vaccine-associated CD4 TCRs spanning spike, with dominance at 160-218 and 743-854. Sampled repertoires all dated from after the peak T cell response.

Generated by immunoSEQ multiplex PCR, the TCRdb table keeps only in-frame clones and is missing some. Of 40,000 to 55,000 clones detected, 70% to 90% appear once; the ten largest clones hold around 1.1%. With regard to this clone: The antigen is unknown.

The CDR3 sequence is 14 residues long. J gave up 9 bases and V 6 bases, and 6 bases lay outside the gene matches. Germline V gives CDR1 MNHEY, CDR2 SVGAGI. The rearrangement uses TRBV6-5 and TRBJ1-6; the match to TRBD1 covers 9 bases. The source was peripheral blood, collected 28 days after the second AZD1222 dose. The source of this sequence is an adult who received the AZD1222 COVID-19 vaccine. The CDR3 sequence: CASRETGGLSPLHF. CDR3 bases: TGTGCCAGCAGAGAGACAGGGGGTCTTTCACCCCTCCACTTT.